The 2 T cell receptor beta chains below all came from one sample that was sequenced in a study of blood T cells in healthy people across ages. Primers used in a second PCR of about 7 to 12 cycles were a sample-barcoded 5' primer and a J-beta primer mix. TCRdb reprocessed the 5' RACE reads with MiXCR, giving one entry per CDR3 protein. This table has more than 650,000 distinct CDR3 sequences, roughly 50% appearing once. The source material was blood. These receptors were taken from a man older than 75 in good health.

The V gene is TRBV15, the J gene TRBJ1-5; perhaps TRBD1 as D (6 bases). Germline V gene lookup returns CDR1 LNHNV and CDR2 YYDKDF (reference sequence). The CDR3 runs to 16 residues. Trimming pared 0 bases from V and 5 bases from J, leaving 14 bases between. CDR3 in DNA: TGTGCCACCAGCAGAGATCGGGGGGCCATCTATCAGCCCCAGCATTTT. This gives the protein CATSRDRGAIYQPQHF.

DNA for the CDR3: TGTGCCAGCAGCTTACAATACCTGGCCGATCGCGACGCGTATTTT. Translation gives CASSLQYLADRDAYF. The rearrangement links TRBV7-2 to TRBJ2-3; D is ambiguous. This CDR3 is built from 15 residues. V shed 2 bases and J shed 14 bases, with 23 bases lying between them. The germline V gene encodes CDR1 SGHTA and CDR2 FQGNSA.